What follows is one T cell receptor beta chain and its context. Its antigen is still unknown. This sample was included in a study of cytotoxic CD8 clonotypes in ibrutinib-treated CLL. Study-wide background: After treatment lasting a median roughly 13 months, range 6 to 36, response samples were collected. Whole-study findings and limits: Clonality rose at ibrutinib response and fell back toward baseline at progression.

Sequencing used immunoSEQ multiplex PCR; TCRdb keeps in-frame clones, though not all of them. The sample contains 250,000 to 350,000 clones, roughly three quarters of which appear only once. Germline lookup yields CDR1 SGHTA and CDR2 FQGNSA. The CDR3 has 16 amino acids. V dropped 1 base and J dropped 4; count of bases not matched to a gene: 8. The sequencing here drew on PBMCs, taken at disease progression, from a patient treated with ibrutinib. The TCR was taken from a human donor with chronic lymphocytic leukemia. The V call is TRBV7-2, the J call TRBJ2-7; 9 bases agree with TRBD2. As DNA, the CDR3 is TGTGCCAGCAGCTTAGATGGGCTAGCGGGAATTTACGAGCAGTACTTC. Translated: CASSLDGLAGIYEQYF.